These T cell receptor beta chains were read from a single sample in a study of PD-1 blockade in mismatch repair-deficient tumors. Only in-frame clones appear in the TCRdb table, and some are missing; sequencing was by immunoSEQ multiplex PCR. The sample contains about 34,000 clones, approximately 84% of which appear only once. The material sequenced was PBMCs, taken less than 7 weeks after starting pembrolizumab. The receptors stem from an adult with mismatch repair-deficient cancer. The CDR3 runs from the conserved cysteine through the conserved F or W. A D gene is named only where the DNA matches it firmly. A clone size is listed for some rows: how often the clone was seen (once, few, many), or a class if it is expanded.

len	abundance	v_gene	j_gene	d_gene	CDR3nt	CDR3aa
18	NA	TRBV30	TRBJ2-7	TRBD2	TGTGCCTGGAGTTCACCGGGACTAGCGGGAGGGTCACCAGGCGAGCAGTACTTC	CAWSSPGLAGGSPGEQYF
15	NA	TRBV5-6	TRBJ1-5	NA	TGTGCCAGCAGCGACAGACGGGTAGGGAATCAGCCCCAGCATTTT	CASSDRRVGNQPQHF
14	NA	TRBV7-2	TRBJ2-3	NA	TGTGCCAGCAGCTTAGGACTCAGCACAGATACGCAGTATTTT	CASSLGLSTDTQYF
16	NA	TRBV28	TRBJ2-1	NA	TGTGCCAGCATTACGCGGAGGGCGAGCTCCTACAATGAGCAGTTCTTC	CASITRRASSYNEQFF
15	NA	TRBV6-6	TRBJ2-7	TRBD1	TGTGCCAGCAGCCCAGGACAGGGGGCAAATTACGAGCAGTACTTC	CASSPGQGANYEQYF
12	NA	TRBV7-9	TRBJ1-2	NA	TGTGCCAGCAGCCTGGGGGGCTATGGCTACACCTTC	CASSLGGYGYTF
15	NA	TRBV9	TRBJ2-3	TRBD1	TGTGCCAGCAGCGTAGTAAGGGGGCCTACAGATACGCAGTATTTT	CASSVVRGPTDTQYF
16	once	TRBV28	TRBJ1-2	NA	TGTGCCAGCAGTTTGATGCGGACAGCTACTAACTATGGCTACACCTTC	CASSLMRTATNYGYTF
14	once	TRBV19	TRBJ1-4	NA	TGTGCCAGTAGTATTTGGCGGTCTAATGAAAAACTGTTTTTT	CASSIWRSNEKLFF
14	NA	TRBV5-1	TRBJ1-1	TRBD1	TGCGCCAGCAGGAGGAAGGGGGCCGACACTGAAGCTTTCTTT	CASRRKGADTEAFF
15	NA	TRBV18	TRBJ2-7	TRBD2	TGTGCCAGCTCACCACCTCTAGCGGTGGCGGGGGAGCAGTACTTC	CASSPPLAVAGEQYF
15	NA	TRBV11-2	TRBJ2-3	NA	TGTGCCAGCAGCTTAGGACAGGACCACACAGATACGCAGTATTTT	CASSLGQDHTDTQYF
14	NA	TRBV5-1	TRBJ1-3	TRBD1	TGCGCCAGCAGCCTGACAGGGACTGGAAACACCATATATTTT	CASSLTGTGNTIYF
16	NA	TRBV5-1	TRBJ2-1	TRBD2	TGCGCCAGCAGCACTTTAGCGGGAAGCTCCTACAATGAGCAGTTCTTC	CASSTLAGSSYNEQFF
14	NA	TRBV5-1	TRBJ2-3	NA	TGCGCCAGCAGCGCCGGAGTTAGCACAGATACGCAGTATTTT	CASSAGVSTDTQYF
14	NA	TRBV19	TRBJ1-3	TRBD1	TGTGCCAGTTTGGACAGGGGGCGTGGAAACACCATATATTTT	CASLDRGRGNTIYF
16	few	TRBV7-9	TRBJ2-5	NA	TGTGCCAGCAGCTTAGGTGAGACAGCGTACCAAGAGACCCAGTACTTC	CASSLGETAYQETQYF